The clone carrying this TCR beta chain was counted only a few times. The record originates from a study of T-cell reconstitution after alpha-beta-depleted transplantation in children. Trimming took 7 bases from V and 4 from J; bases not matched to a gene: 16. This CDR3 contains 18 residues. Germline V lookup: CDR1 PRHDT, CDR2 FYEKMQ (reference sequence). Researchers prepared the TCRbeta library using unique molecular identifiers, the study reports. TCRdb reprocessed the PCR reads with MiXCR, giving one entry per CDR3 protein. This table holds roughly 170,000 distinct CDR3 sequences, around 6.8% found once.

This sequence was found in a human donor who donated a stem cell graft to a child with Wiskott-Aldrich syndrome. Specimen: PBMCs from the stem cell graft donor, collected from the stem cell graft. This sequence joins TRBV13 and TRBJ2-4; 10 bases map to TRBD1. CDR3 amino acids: CASTRILHGDRGKNIQYF. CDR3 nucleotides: TGTGCCAGCACCCGGATTTTACATGGGGACAGGGGAAAAAACATTCAGTACTTC.